The rows below give T cell receptor beta chains drawn from one sample of a study of shared clonotypes between healthy human individuals. TCRdb's table, derived via immunoSEQ multiplex PCR, lists solely in-frame clones and lacks some. The sample lists about 2.1 million clones, 85% to 95% occurring once. Sequences were obtained from naive CD8+ T cells from PBMCs. The receptor set was obtained from a man in his late teens or twenties in good health. Some clones in this sample may be carry-over from other donors' samples. The CDR3 runs from the conserved cysteine through the conserved F or W. The D gene is left open where the match is weak. Only part of the rows carry a size: once, few, many, or a class if the clone is expanded.

d_call	v_call	cdr3_length	clone_size	j_call	cdr3_nt	cdr3_aa
-	TRBV6-5	14	-	TRBJ1-1	TGTGCCAGCAGTCAAGGGGGGTATGACACTGAAGCTTTCTTT	CASSQGGYDTEAFF
TRBD2	TRBV27	16	-	TRBJ2-1	TGTGCCAGCAGTTACCCGAGGCGGGAGGGCCGCAATGAGCAGTTCTTC	CASSYPRREGRNEQFF
-	TRBV27	15	once	TRBJ1-5	TGTGCCAGCAGTTTTGGGTCAGGTAGCAATCAGCCCCAGCATTTT	CASSFGSGSNQPQHF
-	TRBV11-1	18	-	TRBJ1-2	TGTGCCAGCAGCTTAGCGCATACGGCTGGGTTAGCTAACTATGGCTACACCTTC	CASSLAHTAGLANYGYTF
TRBD2	TRBV10-3	15	-	TRBJ2-5	TGTGCCATCAGTGGACTAGCGGGCGACCAAGAGACCCAGTACTTC	CAISGLAGDQETQYF
-	TRBV10-3	14	-	TRBJ1-4	TGTGCCATCAGTGCACAGGGTAGGGGTGAAAAACTGTTTTTT	CAISAQGRGEKLFF
-	TRBV6-5	15	-	TRBJ1-1	TGTGCCAGCACCCAAAGTCTGGGAGTGAACACTGAAGCTTTCTTT	CASTQSLGVNTEAFF
-	TRBV9	15	-	TRBJ2-7	TGTGCCAGCAGCGTAGCTCCGGGCGTAGCCTACGAGCAGTACTTC	CASSVAPGVAYEQYF
-	TRBV4-3	12	-	TRBJ2-1	TGCGCCAGCAGCCAATGGGCGAACGAGCAGTTCTTC	CASSQWANEQFF
TRBD1	TRBV6-6	16	-	TRBJ2-7	TGTGCCAGCAGTTACTCGTTGGGACAGAGCTCCTACGAGCAGTACTTC	CASSYSLGQSSYEQYF
-	TRBV7-9	15	-	TRBJ2-5	TGTGCCAGCAGCTTAACCGGCAGCCCTCTGGAGACCCAGTACTTC	CASSLTGSPLETQYF
TRBD2	TRBV2	13	once	TRBJ2-7	TGTGCCAGCATTAGAATAGCGGGAGACGAGCAGTACTTC	CASIRIAGDEQYF
-	TRBV7-9	12	-	TRBJ1-1	TGTGCCAGCAGCCCGAGGCCAGGGGAAGCTTTCTTT	CASSPRPGEAFF
TRBD1	TRBV19	16	-	TRBJ1-5	TGTGCCAGTAGTATAGCCGACAGGGTGTATAGCCAGCCCCAGCATTTT	CASSIADRVYSQPQHF
TRBD1	TRBV27	14	-	TRBJ2-5	TGTGCCAGCAGTTACGACAGGGGTGCCGAGACCCAGTACTTC	CASSYDRGAETQYF
TRBD2	TRBV27	16	-	TRBJ2-3	TGTGCCAGCACCACCCGGACTAGCGGGCCACCTTGGACGCAGTATTTT	CASTTRTSGPPWTQYF
TRBD1	TRBV28	15	-	TRBJ1-4	TGTGCCAGCAGGATAGGACAGGGGGTTAATGAAAAACTGTTTTTT	CASRIGQGVNEKLFF
-	TRBV27	11	-	TRBJ2-1	TGTGCCAGCAGTCAACAGGAAAAGCAGTTCTTC	CASSQQEKQFF
-	TRBV5-1	13	-	TRBJ1-5	TGCGCCAGCAGCTTGGCCATGGGTCAGCCCCAGCATTTT	CASSLAMGQPQHF
-	TRBV4-1	17	-	TRBJ1-4	TGCGCCAGCAGCCAAGATGGCTTGGGGGCAACTAATGAAAAACTGTTTTTT	CASSQDGLGATNEKLFF
TRBD1	TRBV2	14	-	TRBJ1-1	TGTGCCAGCAGTGAAATCAGGGGGCGTGATGAAGCTTTCTTT	CASSEIRGRDEAFF
TRBD1	TRBV9	15	-	TRBJ2-1	TGTGCCAGCAGCTTCCGGGACAGCCCTACAGGAGAGCAGTTCTTC	CASSFRDSPTGEQFF
TRBD2	TRBV14	15	-	TRBJ2-7	TGTGCCAGCAGTAAAGTAACTAGCGGGAGATACGAGCAGTACTTC	CASSKVTSGRYEQYF
-	TRBV9	14	-	TRBJ2-2	TGTGCCAGCAGCGTAGCTGGTGGGGCGAGGGAGCTGTTTTTT	CASSVAGGARELFF
-	TRBV11-2	12	-	TRBJ2-1	TGTGCCAGCAGCTCGCCGGGCAATGAGCAGTTCTTC	CASSSPGNEQFF
-	TRBV7-9	16	-	TRBJ1-5	TGTGCCAGCAGCTTTTCGGATTTGCAGACAAATCAGCCCCAGCATTTT	CASSFSDLQTNQPQHF
TRBD1	TRBV28	14	-	TRBJ2-7	TGTGCCAGCAGTCGGGACAGGGATTCCCACGAGCAGTACTTC	CASSRDRDSHEQYF
-	TRBV28	14	-	TRBJ2-5	TGTGCCAGCAGTCCCCCCGGCCGTCTTGAGACCCAGTACTTC	CASSPPGRLETQYF
TRBD1	TRBV27	14	-	TRBJ2-5	TGTGCCATCATGAGGACAGGGTGGTACGAGACCCAGTACTTC	CAIMRTGWYETQYF
-	TRBV9	14	once	TRBJ2-3	TGTGCCAGCAACTTAGCGGACTTCACAGATACGCAGTATTTT	CASNLADFTDTQYF
-	TRBV5-4	15	-	TRBJ2-7	TGTGCCAGCAGCTTGGACAGGGGACTGTCCTACGAGCAGTACTTC	CASSLDRGLSYEQYF
TRBD2	TRBV5-3	16	-	TRBJ2-7	TGTGCCAGAAGCTGCGCCGGGACTAGCGGCTCCTACGAGCAGTACTTC	CARSCAGTSGSYEQYF
-	TRBV21-1	15	-	TRBJ2-2	TGTGCCAGCACCCCGGGACAAGCAGACACCGGGGAGCTGTTTTTT	CASTPGQADTGELFF
-	TRBV5-1	16	-	TRBJ2-3	TGCGCCAGCCGGGGGGCGGGGGAGCCACCGAGAGATACGCAGTATTTT	CASRGAGEPPRDTQYF
TRBD1	TRBV6-5	15	-	TRBJ1-4	TGTGCCAGCAAGTGGAGGGGGCGCACTAATGAAAAACTGTTTTTT	CASKWRGRTNEKLFF
TRBD1	TRBV7-6	14	few	TRBJ1-5	TGTGCCAGCAGCCCTGGACAGGGCACTCAGCCCCAGCATTTT	CASSPGQGTQPQHF
TRBD2	TRBV4-1	17	-	TRBJ2-7	TGCGCCAGCAGCCATGACCCTTGGACTAGCGGGACCCACGAGCAGTACTTC	CASSHDPWTSGTHEQYF
-	TRBV28	13	-	TRBJ2-7	TGTGCCAGCAGTTTCCAAGTACCCTACGAGCAGTACTTC	CASSFQVPYEQYF
-	TRBV6-6	15	-	TRBJ2-7	TGTGCCAGCAGTTCCCGGGACGGATACTCCTACGAGCAGTACTTC	CASSSRDGYSYEQYF
-	TRBV7-9	17	-	TRBJ1-2	TGTGCCAGCAGGAGCCTGAGGGAGAGGCCGGATTTCTATGGCTACACCTTC	CASRSLRERPDFYGYTF
-	TRBV7-8	17	-	TRBJ2-5	TGTGCCAGCAGCTCCACGTGGTGGGCAGAACAAGAGACTACCCAGTACTTC	CASSSTWWAEQETTQYF
-	TRBV7-7	17	-	TRBJ1-2	TGTGCCAGCAGCCTGGGCCAGTCCAGGTTCTCTTACTATGGCTACACCTTC	CASSLGQSRFSYYGYTF
TRBD1	TRBV9	13	-	TRBJ2-7	TGTGCCAGCAGCGTGACAGGGGTAAACGAGCAGTACTTC	CASSVTGVNEQYF
-	TRBV9	10	-	TRBJ1-3	TGTGCGGGGGATGCGGACACCATATATTTT	CAGDADTIYF
-	TRBV4-1	15	-	TRBJ2-1	TGCGCCAGCAGCCAAGGGGGGTCCCCCTACAATGAGCAGTTCTTC	CASSQGGSPYNEQFF
TRBD2	TRBV18	16	-	TRBJ2-1	TGTGCCAGCTCCCCCGTGGTAGCGGGAGACTACAATGAGCAGTTCTTC	CASSPVVAGDYNEQFF
TRBD2	TRBV4-1	16	-	TRBJ2-1	TGCGCCAGCAGCCAATATCTAGCGGGAGAGGAGAATGAGCAGTTCTTC	CASSQYLAGEENEQFF
-	TRBV7-3	17	-	TRBJ2-2	TGTGCCAGCAGCTTAACGGGGGCCCGTGGATACACCGGGGAGCTGTTTTTT	CASSLTGARGYTGELFF
TRBD2	TRBV7-9	16	-	TRBJ2-1	TGTGCCAGCAGCTTAGCCGGACTAGCGGGGGACAATGAGCAGTTCTTC	CASSLAGLAGDNEQFF
-	TRBV7-9	14	-	TRBJ2-2	TGTGCCAGCAGCTCTACAGTGGACACCGGGGAGCTGTTTTTT	CASSSTVDTGELFF